The 21 T cell receptor beta chains below come from one sample, sequenced in a study of cytomegalovirus exposure and HLA in healthy donors. Sequenced by immunoSEQ multiplex PCR; TCRdb stores in-frame clones only, minus some. This table has 200,000 to 250,000 clones, over 80% appearing once. The specimen sequenced was PBMCs. Receptors originate from a woman younger than 45 in good health and CMV-seropositive.

This rearrangement joins TRBV6-1 to TRBJ1-2, with 11 bases aligning to TRBD1. CDR1 is MNHNS, CDR2 SASEGT, per germline. Trimming took 7 bases from V and 6 from J; bases not matched to a gene: 10. CDR3 length equals 15 residues. CDR3 sequence reads: CASTRTGGLPDGYTF. As DNA, the CDR3 is TGTGCCAGCACGCGGACAGGGGGCCTACCGGATGGCTACACCTTC.

The chain is built from TRBV2 and TRBJ1-2; TRBD1 might be the D (5 bases). Germline V gene sequence: CDR1 SNHLY, CDR2 FYNNEI. Trimming stripped 5 bases from V and 7 bases from J, with 17 bases between. There are 14 residues in the CDR3. This chain's CDR3 is CASSLDQGRGGYTF. CDR3 sequence (DNA): TGTGCCAGCAGTCTGGACCAGGGACGAGGTGGCTACACCTTC.

The gene calls are TRBV6-5 and TRBJ2-7; no clear D. The V gene lost 0 bases and the J gene lost 9 bases, with 12 bases spanning the gap. The CDR3 spans 13 residues. The germline CDR1 and CDR2 sequences are MNHEY and SVGAGI. The CDR3 region is CASSYSSAAPQYF. Written as DNA, the CDR3 is TGTGCCAGCAGTTACTCATCGGCAGCACCGCAGTACTTC.

V gene TRBV30 combines with J gene TRBJ1-2; no reliable D call. The CDR3 contains 13 residues. The V and J ends lost 2 bases and 0 bases respectively, with 7 bases between them. In germline, CDR1 is GTSNPN, CDR2 SVGIG (reference sequence). Written as DNA, the CDR3 is TGTGCCTGGAGTCACGGTTCTAACTATGGCTACACCTTC. It translates to CAWSHGSNYGYTF.

The gene calls are TRBV5-1 and TRBJ2-5; D gene ambiguous. CDR3 length: 12 residues. The germline V gene encodes CDR1 SGHRS and CDR2 YFSETQ. The germline V and J ends were trimmed by 0 bases and 5 bases, with 5 bases remaining between them. Here the CDR3 DNA reads TGCGCCAGCAGCTTGGATACGGAGACCCAGTACTTC. Translating gives CASSLDTETQYF.

V gene TRBV4-3 combines with J gene TRBJ2-1, with D perhaps assigned TRBD1 or TRBD2 (5 bases each). The V end was cut by 4 bases, the J end by 5 bases, with 15 bases between. The length of the CDR3 is 15 residues. CDR1 is LGHNA, CDR2 YSLEER, per germline. In DNA, the CDR3 is TGCGCCAGCAGCCGAGAAGGGGCGGGTGACAATGAGCAGTTCTTC. This translates into CASSREGAGDNEQFF.

J is TRBJ2-3 and V is TRBV11-3; 9 bases are a match to TRBD2. Germline V gene sequence: CDR1 SGHNT, CDR2 YENEEA. The junction had 6 bases not matched to a gene; V was cut back by 3 bases and J by 2 bases. This CDR3 has 16 amino acids. CDR3 loop: CASSLIAGASTDTQYF. CDR3 DNA: TGTGCCAGCAGCTTGATAGCGGGGGCATCCACAGATACGCAGTATTTT.

On this clone: Within the sample, other DNA sequences also encode this same CDR3. The chain employs TRBV11-2 and TRBJ2-7; D ambiguous. The CDR3 length is 11 residues. CDR1 is SGHAT and CDR2 is FQNNGV in the germline V gene. The V end lost 4 bases, the J end lost 3 bases, and 4 bases lay between the germline ends. This chain's CDR3 is CASSSHYEQYF. The CDR3, as DNA: TGTGCCAGCAGCTCGCACTACGAGCAGTACTTC.

The chain employs TRBV12-5 and TRBJ2-7; D call uncertain. CDR1 LGHNT and CDR2 FRNRAP come from the germline V gene. The V gene lost 6 bases and the J gene lost 8 bases, with 14 bases spanning the gap. The CDR3 is 12 residues long. The CDR3 region is CASGPNVRKQYF. In DNA, the CDR3 is TGTGCTAGTGGCCCCAACGTCCGGAAGCAGTACTTC.

Only a few counts were recorded for this clone. The rearrangement links TRBV7-9 to TRBJ1-2; TRBD1 might be the D (6 bases). Germline CDR1 and CDR2: SEHNR and FQNEAQ (reference sequence). This CDR3 is 14 amino acids long. V lost 5 bases, J lost 2 bases, and 12 bases lay in between. CDR3 in DNA: TGTGCCAGCAGCAGCGGACAGCTAAACTATGGCTACACCTTC. Translating gives CASSSGQLNYGYTF.

This clone was picked up a small number of times. The V call is TRBV5-1, the J call TRBJ2-5, with 7 bases lining up with TRBD1. From germline, CDR1 is SGHRS and CDR2 YFSETQ. The ends lost 4 bases at V and 4 bases at J; junction bases unmatched: 4. The CDR3 sequence is 13 residues long. The CDR3 nucleotides read TGCGCCAGCAGCGGTACAGGGGCAGAGACCCAGTACTTC. Amino acid sequence: CASSGTGAETQYF.

The J gene is TRBJ2-4, the V gene TRBV27, with 9 bases fitting TRBD2. Losses at the gene ends were 5 bases for V and 6 bases for J; bases not matched to a gene: 8. The CDR3 spans 15 residues. From germline, CDR1 is MNHEY and CDR2 SMNVEV (reference sequence). The CDR3 spells CASSIVAGEINIQYF. The DNA of the CDR3 is TGTGCCAGCAGTATAGTAGCGGGAGAGATAAACATTCAGTACTTC.

The gene calls are TRBV6-1 and TRBJ2-5, with D possibly matching TRBD2 (6 bases). The CDR3 is 13 amino acids. V lost 8 bases and J lost 0, with 10 bases in between. The germline V gene encodes CDR1 MNHNS and CDR2 SASEGT. The CDR3 here is CASSRDDQETQYF. CDR3 coding DNA: TGTGCCAGCTCGCGGGACGACCAAGAGACCCAGTACTTC.

The rearrangement links TRBV7-9 to TRBJ2-5; 12 nucleotides match TRBD2. CDR1 SEHNR and CDR2 FQNEAQ come from the germline V gene (reference sequence). The CDR3 totals 15 residues. Unmatched junction bases numbered 10, after V lost 5 bases and J lost 9 bases. The CDR3 bases are TGTGCCAGCAGCCCCCGACTAGCGGGAGAGGCGGCCCAGTACTTC. It encodes CASSPRLAGEAAQYF.

The chain employs TRBV7-2 and TRBJ1-1, with unresolved D. This CDR3 region has 12 residues. Germline V gene data show CDR1 as SGHTA and CDR2 as FQGNSA. The V gene lost 3 bases and the J gene lost 1 base, with 3 bases spanning the gap. The CDR3 nucleotides read TGTGCCAGCAGCTTTCAGAACACTGAAGCTTTCTTT. It encodes CASSFQNTEAFF.

This clone was observed once. The chain employs TRBV15 and TRBJ2-2; 10 bases map to TRBD2. The CDR3 length is 17 residues. Germline V gives CDR1 LNHNV, CDR2 YYDKDF (reference sequence). J gave up 2 bases and V 1 base, and 4 bases lay outside the gene matches. This chain's CDR3 is CATSRGLAGANTGELFF. The CDR3 nucleotides read TGTGCCACCAGCAGAGGCCTAGCGGGGGCAAACACCGGGGAGCTGTTTTTT.

The chain is built from TRBV30 and TRBJ1-5, with D perhaps TRBD1 (6 bases). Germline CDR1 is GTSNPN and CDR2 is SVGIG (reference sequence). Trimming took off 1 base at V and 7 bases at J, with 11 bases between the two ends. CDR3 length: 13 amino acids. In DNA, the CDR3 is TGTGCCTGGAGTGCCAGGGGTGGGCAGCCCCAGCATTTT. Amino acids: CAWSARGGQPQHF.

The chain joins TRBV27 to TRBJ2-1; the D is unclear. Germline V gives CDR1 MNHEY, CDR2 SMNVEV (reference sequence). The length of the CDR3 is 13 residues. The V end was cut by 3 bases, the J end by 6 bases, with 9 bases between. CDR3 region: CASSLSKSNEQFF. CDR3 DNA: TGTGCCAGCAGTTTGAGTAAGAGCAATGAGCAGTTCTTC.

The rearrangement links TRBV13 to TRBJ2-2; 7 bases align to TRBD1. V lost 4 bases, J lost 1 base, and 6 bases stayed unmatched. This CDR3 has 16 amino acids. CDR1 is PRHDT, CDR2 FYEKMQ, per germline (reference sequence). The chain's CDR3 is CASSSINRGNTGELFF. The CDR3 nucleotides read TGTGCCAGCAGCTCGATCAACAGGGGGAACACCGGGGAGCTGTTTTTT.

Turning to this clone: The junction shows a germline mismatch at one end, possibly a read error. This chain joins TRBV7-7 and TRBJ2-5; a possible D gene is TRBD2 (6 bases). Germline CDR1 is SSHAT and CDR2 is FNYEAQ (reference sequence). The CDR3 loop spans 15 amino acids. In nucleotides, the CDR3 is TGTGCTAGCAGCTTCCGTCTAGCGCCTCAAGAGACCCAGTACTTC. It is translated as CASSFRLAPQETQYF.

This clone is a singleton in its sample. The genes are TRBV6-5 and TRBJ2-1; D is possibly TRBD2 (5 bases). Germline V gene data show CDR1 as MNHEY and CDR2 as SVGAGI. The CDR3 is 14 amino acids. The ends were cut back, 0 bases at V and 4 bases at J, with 7 bases in the middle. CDR3: CASSYSGAYNEQFF. The CDR3 DNA is TGTGCCAGCAGTTACTCGGGAGCGTACAATGAGCAGTTCTTC.